This T cell receptor beta chain was documented in a study of PD-1 blockade in classical Hodgkin lymphoma. Findings and caveats of the study: By C4D1 there was a significant rise in CD4+ TCR diversity but not in CD8+ TCR diversity.

J was trimmed by 3 bases and V by 2 bases; bases with no gene match: 7. CDR3 length equals 16 residues. In germline, CDR1 is MRHNA, CDR2 SNTAGT. A note on this clone: Antigen specificity is unknown.

There was relapse after autologous stem cell transplantation in every patient, and there was variation in brentuximab vedotin exposure. Some clones are missing from TCRdb's copy, which holds only in-frame ones; the method was immunoSEQ multiplex PCR. The data contain around 19,000 clones, over 65% of them singletons. The TCR was taken from a human donor with classical Hodgkin lymphoma. Sequenced material: peripheral blood mononuclear cells (PBMCs), taken before the second cycle of nivolumab. V usage is TRBV6-4 and J usage is TRBJ2-3; 8 bases agree with TRBD1. The CDR3 loop reads CASSDARDRPTDTQYF. In DNA form, the CDR3 reads TGTGCCAGCAGTGACGCCCGGGACAGGCCTACAGATACGCAGTATTTT.